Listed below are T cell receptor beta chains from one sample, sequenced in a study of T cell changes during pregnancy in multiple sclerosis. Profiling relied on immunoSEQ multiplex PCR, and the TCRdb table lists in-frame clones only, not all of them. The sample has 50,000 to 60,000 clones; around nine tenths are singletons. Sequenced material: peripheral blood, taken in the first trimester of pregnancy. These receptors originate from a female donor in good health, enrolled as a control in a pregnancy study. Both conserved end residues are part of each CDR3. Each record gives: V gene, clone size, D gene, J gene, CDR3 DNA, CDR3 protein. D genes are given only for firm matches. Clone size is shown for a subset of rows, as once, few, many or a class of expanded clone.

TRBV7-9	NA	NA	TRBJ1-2	TGTGCCAGCAGCCCACGGAGTGAGGGCTACACCTTC	CASSPRSEGYTF
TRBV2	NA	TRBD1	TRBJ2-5	TGTGCCAGCAGTGGACAGGGGGGGACCCAGTACTTC	CASSGQGGTQYF
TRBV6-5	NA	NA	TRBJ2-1	TGTGCCAGCAGTTACGGTCCGCATAGCTACAATGAGCAGTTCTTC	CASSYGPHSYNEQFF
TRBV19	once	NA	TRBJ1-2	TGTGCCAGTAGTATGTTTAGCGGCTACACCTTC	CASSMFSGYTF
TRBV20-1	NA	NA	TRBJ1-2	TGCAGTGCCCGGAGTAATGGCTACACCTTC	CSARSNGYTF
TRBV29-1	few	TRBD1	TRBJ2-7	TGCAGCGGGGCGACAGGGTACGAGCAGTACTTC	CSGATGYEQYF
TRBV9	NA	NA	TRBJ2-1	TGTGCCAGCAGCGCATGGGGGGACCGAGACAATGAGCAGTTCTTC	CASSAWGDRDNEQFF
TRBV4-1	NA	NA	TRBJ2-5	TGCGCCAGCAGCCATTCCGGACTGGGGAAACCAAAAGAGACCCAGTACTTC	CASSHSGLGKPKETQYF
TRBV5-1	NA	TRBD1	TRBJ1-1	TGCGCCAGCGGACAGGGGCCCCTCTCCACTGAAGCTTTCTTT	CASGQGPLSTEAFF
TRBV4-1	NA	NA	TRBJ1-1	TGCGCCAGCAGCCAAGGTCGCCTGACAGATGGCGCTGAAGCTTTCTTT	CASSQGRLTDGAEAFF
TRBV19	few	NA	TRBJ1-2	TGTGCCAGTAGTCCTTGGCAGGGGCATGGCTACACCTTC	CASSPWQGHGYTF
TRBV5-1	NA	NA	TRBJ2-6	TGCGCCAGCAGCATAGCCTCTGGGGCCAACGTCCTGACTTTC	CASSIASGANVLTF
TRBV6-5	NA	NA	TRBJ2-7	TGTGCCAGCAGCCCTGACGTTTGGGCCCACGAGCAGTACTTC	CASSPDVWAHEQYF
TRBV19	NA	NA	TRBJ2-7	TGTGCCAGTAGTGTAAGAAGTGGCCTCTACGAGCAGTACTTC	CASSVRSGLYEQYF
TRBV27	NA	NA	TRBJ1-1	TGTGCCAGCAGTTTTGGTAGCAAGGCTGAAGCTTTCTTT	CASSFGSKAEAFF
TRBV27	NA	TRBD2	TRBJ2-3	TGTGCCAGCGGTCAAGCGGGAGAATTCTTCGGAGATACGCAGTATTTT	CASGQAGEFFGDTQYF
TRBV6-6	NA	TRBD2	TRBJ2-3	TGTGCCAGCAAAACTAGCGCCGGCACAGATACGCAGTATTTT	CASKTSAGTDTQYF
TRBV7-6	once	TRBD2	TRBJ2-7	TGTGCCAGCAGCCGACTAGCGGGGGGGCCGGGGGAGCAGTACTTC	CASSRLAGGPGEQYF
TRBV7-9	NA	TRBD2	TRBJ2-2	TGTGCCAGCAGGGCCGCGGGAGGGCCTATCGGGGAGCTGTTTTTT	CASRAAGGPIGELFF
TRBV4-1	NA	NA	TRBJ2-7	TGCGCCAGCAGCCAAGATCAGGTCGGAAGCTCCTACGAGCAGTACTTC	CASSQDQVGSSYEQYF
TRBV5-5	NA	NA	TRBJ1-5	TGTGCCAGCAGCTTTAATAGCAATCAGCCCCAGCATTTT	CASSFNSNQPQHF
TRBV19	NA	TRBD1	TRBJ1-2	TGTGCCAGTAGTTTCCCGGGACAGCACTATGGCTACACCTTC	CASSFPGQHYGYTF
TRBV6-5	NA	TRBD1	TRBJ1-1	TGTGCCAGCAGTAAGACAGGGGGAGGATTTGATGAAGCTTTCTTT	CASSKTGGGFDEAFF
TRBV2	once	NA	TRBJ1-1	TGTGCCAGCAGTGAGCCAACATCGAACACTGAAGCTTTCTTT	CASSEPTSNTEAFF
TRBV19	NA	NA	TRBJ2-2	TGTGCCAGTAGTCCCTATTTTGACTCCGGGGAGCTGTTTTTT	CASSPYFDSGELFF
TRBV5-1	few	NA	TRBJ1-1	TGCGCCAGCTCAAACAGGGACCTGAACACTGAAGCTTTCTTT	CASSNRDLNTEAFF
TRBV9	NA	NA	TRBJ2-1	TGTGCCAGCAGCGTATCGGGCGGGACTGTCTACAATGAGCAGTTCTTC	CASSVSGGTVYNEQFF
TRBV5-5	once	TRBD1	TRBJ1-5	TGTGCCAGCAGCTCTGACAGGGTGAGGAGCAATCAGCCCCAGCATTTT	CASSSDRVRSNQPQHF
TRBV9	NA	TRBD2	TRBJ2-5	TGTGCCAGCAGCGTAGTAGCGGGGGATCAAGAGACCCAGTACTTC	CASSVVAGDQETQYF
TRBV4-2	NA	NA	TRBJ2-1	TGTGCCAGCAGCCAAGATAACGGGGGGCTATACAATGAGCAGTTCTTC	CASSQDNGGLYNEQFF
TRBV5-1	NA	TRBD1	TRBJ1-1	TGCGCCAGCAGCTTCCGGACAGGTGAGAACACTGAAGCTTTCTTT	CASSFRTGENTEAFF
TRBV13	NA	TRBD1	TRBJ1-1	TGTGCCAGCAGGCCCCGGGACAGGGTGGCTTTCTTT	CASRPRDRVAFF
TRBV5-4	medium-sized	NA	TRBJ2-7	TGTGCCAGCAGCCACCCCGGGACCTACGAGCAGTACTTC	CASSHPGTYEQYF
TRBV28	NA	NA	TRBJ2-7	TGTGCCAGCAGCCCCCAACAACTAGGTACCTACGAGCAGTACTTC	CASSPQQLGTYEQYF
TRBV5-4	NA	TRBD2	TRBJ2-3	TGTGCCAGCAGCCCGAGGCTAGCGGGGGGGATGGATACGCAGTATTTT	CASSPRLAGGMDTQYF
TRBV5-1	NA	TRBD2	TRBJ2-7	TGCGCCAGCAGCTTGCCTAGCGGGAGGGCCGCAAGCAAAACCTACGAGCAGTACTTC	CASSLPSGRAASKTYEQYF
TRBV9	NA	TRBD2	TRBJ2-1	TGTGCCAGCAGCGTCTGGGGCGGGGGGGCTCTCAATGAGCAGTTCTTC	CASSVWGGGALNEQFF
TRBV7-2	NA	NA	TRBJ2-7	TGTGCCAGCAGCCCATTAGGGGAAGGGGACGAGCAGTACTTC	CASSPLGEGDEQYF
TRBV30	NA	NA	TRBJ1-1	TGTGCCTGGAGTGTATGGGGCAGTCCTGACACTGAAGCTTTCTTT	CAWSVWGSPDTEAFF
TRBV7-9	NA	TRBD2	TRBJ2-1	TGTGCCCGGCTCCTACGGGGGAGGGGTTCTTATAGCTCCTACAATGAGCAGTTCTTC	CARLLRGRGSYSSYNEQFF
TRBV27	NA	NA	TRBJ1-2	TGTGCCAGCAGTATTTCGACAGATTCTAAGTCGGGCTACACCTTC	CASSISTDSKSGYTF
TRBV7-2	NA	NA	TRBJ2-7	TGTGCCAGCAGCCGCTCGACAGGAATTGGAGAGCAGTACTTC	CASSRSTGIGEQYF
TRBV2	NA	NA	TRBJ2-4	TGTGCCAGCCCCGGACAGCAAGGATCCAAAAACATTCAGTACTTC	CASPGQQGSKNIQYF
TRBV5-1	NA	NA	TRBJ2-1	TGCGCCAGCAGCTTCCAAGACTACCTCGATGAGCAGTTCTTC	CASSFQDYLDEQFF
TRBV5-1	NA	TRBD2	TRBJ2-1	TGCGCCAGCAGCCCGAGGGCGAGCGGGGGACCAACCTTACGCCACAATGAGCAGTTCTTC	CASSPRASGGPTLRHNEQFF
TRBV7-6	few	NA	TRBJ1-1	TGTGCCAGCACCCAAGGGGGGGCGACCGAAGCTTTCTTT	CASTQGGATEAFF
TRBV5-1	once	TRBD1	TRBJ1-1	TGCGCCAGCAGCACGGGGGACAGGGGGGGCACTGAAGCTTTCTTT	CASSTGDRGGTEAFF
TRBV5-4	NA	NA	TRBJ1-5	TGTGCCAGCAGCTCCGCAGGGAGGGAGCCCCAGCATTTT	CASSSAGREPQHF
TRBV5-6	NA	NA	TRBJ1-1	TGTGCCAGCAGCCCCGACATATCCACTGAAGCTTTCTTT	CASSPDISTEAFF
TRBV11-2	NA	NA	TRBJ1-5	TGTGCCAGCAGCTTGTGGGGGGGTTCGAGCAATCAGCCCCAGCATTTT	CASSLWGGSSNQPQHF
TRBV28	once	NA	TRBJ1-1	TGTGCCAGCAGACCCCCCCAAGACAGTAGGAACACTGAAGCTTTCTTT	CASRPPQDSRNTEAFF
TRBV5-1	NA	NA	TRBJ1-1	TGCGCCAGCAGCTTGGCCGGAGGGAATGAAGCTTTCTTT	CASSLAGGNEAFF
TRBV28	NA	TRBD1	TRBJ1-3	TGTGCCAGCAGGCGACAGGGAGGAAACACCATATATTTT	CASRRQGGNTIYF
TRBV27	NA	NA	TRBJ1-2	TGTGCCAGCAGTTTACAGGGGAACTATCATGGCTACACCTTC	CASSLQGNYHGYTF
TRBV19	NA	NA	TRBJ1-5	TGTGCCAGTAGTATTGCCGGAGGAGTTGGGCAGCCCCAGCATTTT	CASSIAGGVGQPQHF
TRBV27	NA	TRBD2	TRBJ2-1	TGTGCCAGCAAGCCGGGACTAGTTTACAATGAGCAGTTCTTC	CASKPGLVYNEQFF
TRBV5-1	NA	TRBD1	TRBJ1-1	TGCGCCAGCAGTACGGGACAGGGGAACTTCATGAACACTGAAGCTTTCTTT	CASSTGQGNFMNTEAFF
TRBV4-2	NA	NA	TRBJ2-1	TGTGCCAGCAGCCACGATTTTCCTCCAGGGCAGGGCCTAACTTACAATGAGCAGTTCTTC	CASSHDFPPGQGLTYNEQFF
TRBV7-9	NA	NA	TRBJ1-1	TGTGCCAGCAGCCTAGTCAGGGAAATACACATGAACACTGAAGCTTTCTTT	CASSLVREIHMNTEAFF